Listed below are T cell receptor beta chains from one sample, sequenced in a study of cytomegalovirus exposure and HLA in healthy donors. Measured with immunoSEQ multiplex PCR; TCRdb has only the in-frame clones, and not every one. The sample has approximately 100,000 clones; approximately 93% are singletons. Specimen: PBMCs. The origin of the receptors is a woman younger than 45 in good health and CMV-seropositive. CDR3s leave out the opening cysteine and the closing phenylalanine or tryptophan. Expanded clones get a size class; other rows say once, few or many, or leave the size out.

clone size	CDR3 length	V gene	J gene	CDR3 protein
-	13	TRBV28	TRBJ2-7	ASSSRGTVAYEQY
-	14	TRBV4-1	TRBJ1-2	ASSHSGTRYPYGYT
-	15	TRBV9	TRBJ2-3	ASSVGVSGEATDTQY
-	11	TRBV29-1	TRBJ1-1	SVQTGSNTEAF
-	13	TRBV19	TRBJ1-5	ASSINRLSNQPQH
-	14	TRBV7-2	TRBJ2-7	ASSRSTGQGSKEQY
-	12	TRBV29-1	TRBJ1-1	SVEGGRANTEAF
-	14	TRBV7-2	TRBJ1-5	ASSQRTGGRNQPQH
once	11	TRBV28	TRBJ1-2	ASSSTGVYGYT
once	13	TRBV30	TRBJ1-1	AWSDRGRVNTEAF
-	13	TRBV5-1	TRBJ1-1	ASSLTGGPNTEAF
-	11	TRBV6-5	TRBJ2-5	ASSALARETQY
-	13	TRBV10-3	TRBJ1-2	AISRTGGPNYGYT
-	12	TRBV21-1	TRBJ1-3	ASSKSGIRNTIY
-	15	TRBV15	TRBJ1-3	ATSRDNLQGSGNTIY
-	12	TRBV10-2	TRBJ2-7	ASSESGTGGEQY
once	15	TRBV7-8	TRBJ1-5	ASSLVGRGNSNQPQH
-	16	TRBV11-2	TRBJ2-1	ASSTLGSGISSYNEQF
-	15	TRBV19	TRBJ2-1	ASSMGVGTGYYNEQF
-	11	TRBV5-4	TRBJ2-7	ASSFGTFYEQY
-	15	TRBV15	TRBJ1-5	ATSRAEMAGGHQPQH
-	16	TRBV7-6	TRBJ1-2	ASSLSPPGDGVNYGYT
-	13	TRBV5-1	TRBJ1-4	ASSLGGAANEKLF
-	14	TRBV11-2	TRBJ2-3	ASSSQVGSLVYTQY
-	14	TRBV4-3	TRBJ1-2	ASSQETGQANYGYT
once	14	TRBV27	TRBJ2-1	ASGSGGGSSYNEQF
-	10	TRBV30	TRBJ2-2	AWSRLAGELF
-	15	TRBV11-2	TRBJ2-7	ASSLRLAGIVSYEQY
-	12	TRBV19	TRBJ2-1	ASSNKRLGNEQF
-	13	TRBV12-5	TRBJ2-5	ASGLGQGLGETQY
-	15	TRBV27	TRBJ2-1	ASSLVAGRSGYNEQF
-	11	TRBV4-1	TRBJ1-1	ASSQVTNTEAF
-	19	TRBV7-3	TRBJ2-1	ASSLARLAGGLLSSYNEQF
-	15	TRBV4-1	TRBJ1-5	ASSQVITVYSNQPQH
-	16	TRBV21-1	TRBJ2-1	ASLSSLASGRAENEQF
-	13	TRBV10-2	TRBJ2-3	ASMETSGVTDTQY
-	15	TRBV6-1	TRBJ2-2	ASSKAGTGFFAGELF
-	16	TRBV28	TRBJ2-3	ASSFPSTSGEGSDTQY
-	14	TRBV4-1	TRBJ1-4	ASSVVSGTANEKLF
-	13	TRBV7-9	TRBJ2-1	ASSPSGTGGTEQF
once	13	TRBV6-6	TRBJ2-1	ASSYSSGHYNEQF
-	13	TRBV10-3	TRBJ2-7	AISLLDSHSYEQY
few	16	TRBV5-1	TRBJ2-7	ASSLASFRRTSGNPLY
-	12	TRBV7-2	TRBJ1-2	ASSLVQGNYGYT
-	12	TRBV6-6	TRBJ2-1	ASSYGTSGNEQF
-	14	TRBV13	TRBJ1-1	ASSFDGGSGVTEAF
-	13	TRBV6-4	TRBJ2-1	ASSETGDGENEQF
-	13	TRBV19	TRBJ2-1	ASSMEAGPYNEQF
-	9	TRBV20-1	TRBJ2-1	SAKPAGEQF
-	14	TRBV7-8	TRBJ2-5	ASSEGTTGLQETQY
-	13	TRBV2	TRBJ2-3	ASNPGLAGLDTQY
-	13	TRBV28	TRBJ2-3	ASRTNPRSSDTQY
-	13	TRBV19	TRBJ2-1	ASRPGGSGNNEQF
-	10	TRBV7-2	TRBJ2-7	AIGQGPYEQY
-	14	TRBV4-3	TRBJ2-3	ASSQEGGILTDTQY